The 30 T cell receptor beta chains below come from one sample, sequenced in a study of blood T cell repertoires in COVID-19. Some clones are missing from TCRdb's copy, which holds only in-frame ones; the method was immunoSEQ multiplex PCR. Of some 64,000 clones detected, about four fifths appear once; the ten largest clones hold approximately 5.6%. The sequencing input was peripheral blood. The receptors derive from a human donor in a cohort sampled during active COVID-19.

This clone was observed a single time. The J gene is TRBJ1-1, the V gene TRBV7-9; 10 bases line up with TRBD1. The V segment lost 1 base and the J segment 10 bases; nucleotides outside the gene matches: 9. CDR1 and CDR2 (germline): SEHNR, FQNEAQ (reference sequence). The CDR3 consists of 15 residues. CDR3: CASSLGGGTGVPAFF. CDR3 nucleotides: TGTGCCAGCAGCTTAGGAGGGGGGACAGGGGTCCCAGCTTTCTTT.

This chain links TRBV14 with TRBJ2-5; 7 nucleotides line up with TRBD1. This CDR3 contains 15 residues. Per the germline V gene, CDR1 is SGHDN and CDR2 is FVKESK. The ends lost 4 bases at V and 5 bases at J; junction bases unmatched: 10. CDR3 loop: CASSRGTVELETQYF. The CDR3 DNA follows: TGTGCCAGCAGCCGTGGGACAGTCGAGTTGGAGACCCAGTACTTC.

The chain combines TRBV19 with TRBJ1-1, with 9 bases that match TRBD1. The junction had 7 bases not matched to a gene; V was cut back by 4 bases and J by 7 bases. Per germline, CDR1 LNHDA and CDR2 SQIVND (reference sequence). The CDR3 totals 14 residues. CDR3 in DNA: TGTGCCAGTAGTAAGGGACAGGGAAGCGGTGAAGCTTTCTTT. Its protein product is CASSKGQGSGEAFF.

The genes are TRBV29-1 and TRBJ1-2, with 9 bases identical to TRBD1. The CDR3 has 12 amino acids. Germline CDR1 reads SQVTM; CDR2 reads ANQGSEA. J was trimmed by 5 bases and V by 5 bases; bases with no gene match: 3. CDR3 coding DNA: TGCAGCGTTACGGACAGGGGTTATGGCTACACCTTC. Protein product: CSVTDRGYGYTF.

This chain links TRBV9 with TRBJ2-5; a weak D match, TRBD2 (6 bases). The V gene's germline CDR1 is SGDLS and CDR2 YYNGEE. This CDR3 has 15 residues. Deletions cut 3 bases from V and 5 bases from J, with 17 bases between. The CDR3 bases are TGTGCCAGCAGCGCCCAAGGCGGGGCAGGGGAGACCCAGTACTTC. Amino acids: CASSAQGGAGETQYF.

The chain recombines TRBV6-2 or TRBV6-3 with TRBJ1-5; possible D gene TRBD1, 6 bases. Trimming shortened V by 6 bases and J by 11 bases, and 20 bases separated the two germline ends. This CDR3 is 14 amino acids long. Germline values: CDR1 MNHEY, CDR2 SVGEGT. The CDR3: CASSRTAGLGAQHF. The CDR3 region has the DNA TGTGCCAGCAGCCGGACAGCCGGGTTGGGGGCCCAGCATTTT.

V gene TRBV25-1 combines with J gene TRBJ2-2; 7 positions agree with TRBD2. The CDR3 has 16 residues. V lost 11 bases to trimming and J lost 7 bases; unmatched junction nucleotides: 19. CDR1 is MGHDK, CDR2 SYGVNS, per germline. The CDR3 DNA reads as TGTGCCTCCCTTAGTGCGGGCGGGAGTTATGGCGGGGAGCTGTTTTTT. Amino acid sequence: CASLSAGGSYGGELFF.

CDR3 sequence: CASSLQYATEAFF. The CDR3 DNA reads as TGTGCCAGCAGTTTACAGTACGCCACTGAAGCTTTCTTT. The chain links TRBV28 to TRBJ1-1, with no clear D. This CDR3 spans 13 amino acids. CDR1 MDHEN and CDR2 SYDVKM come from the germline V gene. The V end lost 2 bases, the J end lost 4 bases, and 8 bases lay between the germline ends.

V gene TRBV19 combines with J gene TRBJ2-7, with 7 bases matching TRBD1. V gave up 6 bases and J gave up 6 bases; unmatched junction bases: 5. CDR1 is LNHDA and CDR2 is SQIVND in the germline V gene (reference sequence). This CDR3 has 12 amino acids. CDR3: CASSKRQGEQYF. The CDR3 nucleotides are TGTGCCAGTAGCAAACGACAGGGCGAGCAGTACTTC.

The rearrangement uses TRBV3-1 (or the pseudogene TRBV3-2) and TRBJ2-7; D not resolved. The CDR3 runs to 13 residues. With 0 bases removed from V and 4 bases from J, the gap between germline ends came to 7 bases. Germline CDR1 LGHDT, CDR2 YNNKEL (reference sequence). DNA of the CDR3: TGTGCCAGCAGCCAAGATCAGTTTTACGAGCAGTACTTC. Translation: CASSQDQFYEQYF.

The CDR3 here is CASALGGGTDTQYF. The CDR3 DNA is TGTGCCAGCGCCCTGGGCGGGGGCACAGATACGCAGTATTTT. This chain links TRBV6-5 with TRBJ2-3; perhaps TRBD2 as D (6 bases). CDR3 size: 14 residues. V gave up 8 bases and J gave up 1 base, with 13 bases separating them. Germline V gene sequence: CDR1 MNHEY, CDR2 SVGAGI.

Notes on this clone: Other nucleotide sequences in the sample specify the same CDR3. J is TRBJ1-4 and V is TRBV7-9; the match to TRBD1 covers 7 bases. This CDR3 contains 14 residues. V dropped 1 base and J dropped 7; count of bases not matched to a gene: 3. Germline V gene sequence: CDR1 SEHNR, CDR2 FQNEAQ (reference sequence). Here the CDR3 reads CASSLGTGREKLFF. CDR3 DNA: TGTGCCAGCAGCTTAGGGACAGGTCGTGAAAAACTGTTTTTT.

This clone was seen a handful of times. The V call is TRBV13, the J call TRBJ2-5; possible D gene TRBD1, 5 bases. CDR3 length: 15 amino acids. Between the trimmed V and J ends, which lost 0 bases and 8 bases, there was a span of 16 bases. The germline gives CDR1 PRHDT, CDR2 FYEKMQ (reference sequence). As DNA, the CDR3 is TGTGCCAGCAGCTTAGGGCTAGTACAGGCGGCTACCCAGTACTTC. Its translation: CASSLGLVQAATQYF.

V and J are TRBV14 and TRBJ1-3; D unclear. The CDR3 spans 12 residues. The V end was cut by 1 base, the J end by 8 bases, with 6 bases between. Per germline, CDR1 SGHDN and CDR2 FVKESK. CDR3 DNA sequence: TGTGCCAGCAGCCAAGTCGACTACACCATATATTTT. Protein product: CASSQVDYTIYF.

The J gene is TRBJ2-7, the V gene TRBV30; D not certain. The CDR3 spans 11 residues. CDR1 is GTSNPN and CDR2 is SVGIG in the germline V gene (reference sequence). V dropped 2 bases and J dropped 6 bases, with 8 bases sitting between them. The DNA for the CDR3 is TGTGCCTGGAGTCCCGGTCGCGAGCAGTACTTC. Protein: CAWSPGREQYF. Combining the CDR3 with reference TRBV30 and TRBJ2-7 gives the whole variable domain SQTIHQWPATLVQPVGSPLSLECTVEGTSNPNLYWYRQAAGRGLQLLFYSVGIGQISSEVPQNLSASRPQDRQFILSSKKLLLSDSGFYLCAWSPGREQYFGPGTRLTVT.

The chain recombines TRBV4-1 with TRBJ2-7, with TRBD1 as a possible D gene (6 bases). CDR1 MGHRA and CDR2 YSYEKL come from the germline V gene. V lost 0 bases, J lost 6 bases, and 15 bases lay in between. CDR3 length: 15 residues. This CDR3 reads CASSQEGTGLGEQYF. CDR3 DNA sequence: TGCGCCAGCAGCCAAGAGGGTACAGGGCTTGGCGAGCAGTACTTC.

CDR3 DNA: TGTGCCAGCAGCCAGTTACAGGGCCATGGCTACACCTTC. Residues: CASSQLQGHGYTF. This chain uses TRBV3-1 (or the pseudogene TRBV3-2) with TRBJ1-2; possible D gene TRBD1, 6 bases. This CDR3 region has 13 residues. V lost 3 bases to trimming and J lost 6 bases, with 11 bases between them. From germline, CDR1 is LGHDT and CDR2 YNNKEL (reference sequence).

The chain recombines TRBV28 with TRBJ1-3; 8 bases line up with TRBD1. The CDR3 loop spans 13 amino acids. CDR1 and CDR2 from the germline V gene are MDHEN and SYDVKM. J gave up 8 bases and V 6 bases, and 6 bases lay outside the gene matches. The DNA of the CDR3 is TGTGCCAGCAGGTACGACAGGGGTCACACCATATATTTT. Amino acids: CASRYDRGHTIYF.

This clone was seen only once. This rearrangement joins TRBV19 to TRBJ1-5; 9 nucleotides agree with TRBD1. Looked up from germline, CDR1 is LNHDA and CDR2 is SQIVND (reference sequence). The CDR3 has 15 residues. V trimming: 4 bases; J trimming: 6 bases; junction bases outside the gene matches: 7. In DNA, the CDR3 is TGTGCCAGTAGTACAGGACAGGGGAGTTTTCAGCCCCAGCATTTT. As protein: CASSTGQGSFQPQHF.

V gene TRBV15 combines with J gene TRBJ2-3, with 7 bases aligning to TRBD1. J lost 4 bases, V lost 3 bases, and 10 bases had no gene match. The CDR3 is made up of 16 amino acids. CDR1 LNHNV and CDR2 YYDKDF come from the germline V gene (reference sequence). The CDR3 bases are TGTGCCACCAGCAGTGATTACAGGGGCGGCGCAGATACGCAGTATTTT. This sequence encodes CATSSDYRGGADTQYF.

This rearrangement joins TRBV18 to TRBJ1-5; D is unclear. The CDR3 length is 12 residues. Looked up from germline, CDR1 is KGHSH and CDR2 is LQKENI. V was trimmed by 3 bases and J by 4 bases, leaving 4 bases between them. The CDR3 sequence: CASSPGNQPQHF. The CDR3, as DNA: TGTGCCAGCTCACCCGGGAATCAGCCCCAGCATTTT.

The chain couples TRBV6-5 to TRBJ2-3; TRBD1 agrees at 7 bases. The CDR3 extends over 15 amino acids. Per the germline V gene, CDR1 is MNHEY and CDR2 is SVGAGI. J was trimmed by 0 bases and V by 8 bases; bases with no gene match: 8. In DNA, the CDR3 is TGTGCCAGCGGCCGTTCGGGACAGAGCACAGATACGCAGTATTTT. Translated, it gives CASGRSGQSTDTQYF.

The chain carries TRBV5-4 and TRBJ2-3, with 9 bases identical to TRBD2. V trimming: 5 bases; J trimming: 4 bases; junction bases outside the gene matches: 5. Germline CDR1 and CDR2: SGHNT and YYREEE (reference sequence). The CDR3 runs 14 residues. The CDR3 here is CASRGGGAADTQYF. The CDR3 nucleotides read TGTGCCAGCAGGGGCGGGGGGGCCGCAGATACGCAGTATTTT.

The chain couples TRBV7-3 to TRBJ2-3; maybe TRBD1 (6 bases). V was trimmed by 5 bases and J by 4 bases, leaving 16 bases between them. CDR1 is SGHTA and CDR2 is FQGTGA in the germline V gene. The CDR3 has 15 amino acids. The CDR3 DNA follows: TGTGCCAGCAGCCCCGATGGGGGCTCGGCAGATACGCAGTATTTT. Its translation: CASSPDGGSADTQYF.

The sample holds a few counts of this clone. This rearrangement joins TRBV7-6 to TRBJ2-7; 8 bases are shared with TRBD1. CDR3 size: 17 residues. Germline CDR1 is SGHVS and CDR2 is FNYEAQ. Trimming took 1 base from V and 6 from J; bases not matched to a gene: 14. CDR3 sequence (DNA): TGTGCCAGCAGCTTAGGGGTCGAGGGGCAGGGGGCCTTCGAGCAGTACTTC. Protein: CASSLGVEGQGAFEQYF.

CDR3 DNA: TGTGCCAGCAGCGTTACTAGCGGGGGTTACGAGCAGTACTTC. Translation gives CASSVTSGGYEQYF. The chain is built from TRBV9 and TRBJ2-7; 11 nucleotides agree with TRBD2. Germline V CDR1 and CDR2: SGDLS, YYNGEE. The CDR3 runs 14 residues. Trimming at V came to 2 bases and at J to 4 bases, leaving 2 bases not matched to a gene.

CDR3 loop: CASSLEGASGANVLTF. In DNA form, the CDR3 reads TGTGCCAGCAGCCTCGAGGGGGCCTCTGGGGCCAACGTCCTGACTTTC. The chain links TRBV9 to TRBJ2-6; 7 bases align to TRBD1. Per germline, CDR1 SGDLS and CDR2 YYNGEE. V trimming: 4 bases; J trimming: 0 bases; junction bases outside the gene matches: 4. CDR3 length: 16 residues.

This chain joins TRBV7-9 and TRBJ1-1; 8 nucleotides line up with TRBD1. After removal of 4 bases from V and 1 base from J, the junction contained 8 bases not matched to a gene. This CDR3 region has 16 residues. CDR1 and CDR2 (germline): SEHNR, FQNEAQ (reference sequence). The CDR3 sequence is CASSSLGGQGNTEAFF. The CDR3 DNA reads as TGTGCCAGCAGCTCCCTAGGTGGACAGGGGAACACTGAAGCTTTCTTT.

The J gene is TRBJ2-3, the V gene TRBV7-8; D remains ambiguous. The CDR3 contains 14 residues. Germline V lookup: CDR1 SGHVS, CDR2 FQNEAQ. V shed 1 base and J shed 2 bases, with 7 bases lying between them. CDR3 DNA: TGTGCCAGCAGCTTAGAAATCAACACAGATACGCAGTATTTT. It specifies CASSLEINTDTQYF.

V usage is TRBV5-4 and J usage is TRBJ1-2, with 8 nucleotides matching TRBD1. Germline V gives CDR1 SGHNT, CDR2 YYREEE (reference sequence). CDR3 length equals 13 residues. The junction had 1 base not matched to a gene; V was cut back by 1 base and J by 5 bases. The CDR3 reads CASSLNRGYGYTF. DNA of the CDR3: TGTGCCAGCAGCTTGAACAGGGGGTATGGCTACACCTTC.